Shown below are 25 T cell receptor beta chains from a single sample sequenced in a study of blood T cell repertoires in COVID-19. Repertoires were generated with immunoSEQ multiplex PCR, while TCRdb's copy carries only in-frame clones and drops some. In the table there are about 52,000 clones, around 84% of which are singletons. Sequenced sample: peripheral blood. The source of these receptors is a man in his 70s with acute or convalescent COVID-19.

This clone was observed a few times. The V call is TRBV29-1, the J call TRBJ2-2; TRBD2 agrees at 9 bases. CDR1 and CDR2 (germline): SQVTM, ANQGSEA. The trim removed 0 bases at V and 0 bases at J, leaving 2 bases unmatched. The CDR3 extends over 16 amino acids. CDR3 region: CSVEDGLAPNTGELFF. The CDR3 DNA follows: TGCAGCGTTGAAGATGGACTAGCGCCGAACACCGGGGAGCTGTTTTTT.

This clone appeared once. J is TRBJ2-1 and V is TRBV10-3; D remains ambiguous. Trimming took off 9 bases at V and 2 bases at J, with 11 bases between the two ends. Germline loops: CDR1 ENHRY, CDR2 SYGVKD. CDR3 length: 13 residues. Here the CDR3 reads CAIRSGTYNEQFF. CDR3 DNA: TGTGCCATACGGTCCGGTACCTACAATGAGCAGTTCTTC.

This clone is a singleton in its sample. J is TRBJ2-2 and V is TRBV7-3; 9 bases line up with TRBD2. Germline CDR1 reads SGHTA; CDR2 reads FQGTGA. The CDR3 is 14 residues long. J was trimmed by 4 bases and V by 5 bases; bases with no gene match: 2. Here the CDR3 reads CASSQRGVTGELFF. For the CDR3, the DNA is TGTGCCAGCAGCCAGCGGGGGGTCACCGGGGAGCTGTTTTTT.

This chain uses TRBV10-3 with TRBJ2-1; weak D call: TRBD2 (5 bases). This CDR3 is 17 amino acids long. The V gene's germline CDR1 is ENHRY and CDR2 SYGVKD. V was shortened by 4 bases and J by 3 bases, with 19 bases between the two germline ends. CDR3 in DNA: TGTGCCATCAGTGCGCCAAGGAGGTCATCTCTCTACAATGAGCAGTTCTTC. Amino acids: CAISAPRRSSLYNEQFF.

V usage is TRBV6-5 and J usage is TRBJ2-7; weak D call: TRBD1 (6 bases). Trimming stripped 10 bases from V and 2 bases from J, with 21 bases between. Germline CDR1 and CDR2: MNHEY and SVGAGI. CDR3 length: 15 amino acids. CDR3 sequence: CATYPFNRDTYEQYV. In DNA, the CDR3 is TGTGCCACCTACCCCTTTAACCGGGACACCTACGAGCAGTACGTC.

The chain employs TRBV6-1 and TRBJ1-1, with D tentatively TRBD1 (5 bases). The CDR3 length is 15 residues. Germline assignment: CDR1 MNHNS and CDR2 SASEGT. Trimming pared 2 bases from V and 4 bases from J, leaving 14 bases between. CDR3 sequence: CASSEQGLGGTEAFF. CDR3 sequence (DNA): TGTGCCAGCAGTGAACAGGGCCTCGGGGGCACTGAAGCTTTCTTT.

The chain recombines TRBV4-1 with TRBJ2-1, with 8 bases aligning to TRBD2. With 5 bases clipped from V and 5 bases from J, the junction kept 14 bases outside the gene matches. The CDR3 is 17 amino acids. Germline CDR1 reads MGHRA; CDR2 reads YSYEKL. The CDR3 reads CASSVREGVAGNNEQFF. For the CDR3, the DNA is TGCGCCAGCAGCGTCCGAGAGGGGGTAGCGGGGAACAATGAGCAGTTCTTC.

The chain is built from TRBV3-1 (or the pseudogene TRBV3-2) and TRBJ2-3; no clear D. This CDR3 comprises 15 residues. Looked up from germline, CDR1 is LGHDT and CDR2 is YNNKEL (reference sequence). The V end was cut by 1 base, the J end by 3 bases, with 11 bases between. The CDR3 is CASSQANRNTDTQYF. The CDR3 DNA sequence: TGTGCCAGCAGCCAAGCGAACAGAAATACAGATACGCAGTATTTT.

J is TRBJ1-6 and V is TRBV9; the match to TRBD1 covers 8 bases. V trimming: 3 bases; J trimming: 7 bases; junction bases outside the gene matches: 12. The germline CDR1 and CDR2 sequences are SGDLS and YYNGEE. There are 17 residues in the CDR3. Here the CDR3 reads CASSAEGTGQGNSPLHF. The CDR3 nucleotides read TGTGCCAGCAGCGCAGAAGGGACAGGCCAGGGCAATTCACCCCTCCACTTT. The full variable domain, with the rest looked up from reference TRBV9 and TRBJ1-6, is DSGVTQTPKHLITATGQRVTLRCSPRSGDLSVYWYQQSLDQGLQFLIQYYNGEERAKGNILERFSAQQFPDLHSELNLSSLELGDSALYFCASSAEGTGQGNSPLHFGNGTRLTVT.

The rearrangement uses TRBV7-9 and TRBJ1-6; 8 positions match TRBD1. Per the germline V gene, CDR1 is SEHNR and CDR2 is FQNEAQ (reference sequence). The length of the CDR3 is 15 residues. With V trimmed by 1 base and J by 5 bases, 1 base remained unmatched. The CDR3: CASSLGTGNNSPLHF. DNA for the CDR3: TGTGCCAGCAGCTTAGGGACAGGGAATAATTCACCCCTCCACTTT.

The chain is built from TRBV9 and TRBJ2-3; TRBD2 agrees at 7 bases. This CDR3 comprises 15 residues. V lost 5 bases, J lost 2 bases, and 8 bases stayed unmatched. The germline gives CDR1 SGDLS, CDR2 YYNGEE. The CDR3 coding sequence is TGTGCCAGCAGAGAGAGAGCGGGACCCACAGATACGCAGTATTTT. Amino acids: CASRERAGPTDTQYF.

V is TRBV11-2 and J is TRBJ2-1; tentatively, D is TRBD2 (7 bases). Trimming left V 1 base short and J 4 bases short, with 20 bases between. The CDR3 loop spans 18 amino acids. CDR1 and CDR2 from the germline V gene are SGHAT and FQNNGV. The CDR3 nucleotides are TGTGCCAGCAGCTTAGGCTGGGGGGGGGCAAACATGTACAATGAGCAGTTCTTC. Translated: CASSLGWGGANMYNEQFF.

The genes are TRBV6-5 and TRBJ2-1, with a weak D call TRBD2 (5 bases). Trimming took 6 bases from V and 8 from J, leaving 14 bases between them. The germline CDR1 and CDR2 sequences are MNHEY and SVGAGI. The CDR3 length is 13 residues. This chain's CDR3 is CASSSSKADEQFF. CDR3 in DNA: TGTGCCAGCAGCTCCTCTAAAGCGGATGAGCAGTTCTTC.

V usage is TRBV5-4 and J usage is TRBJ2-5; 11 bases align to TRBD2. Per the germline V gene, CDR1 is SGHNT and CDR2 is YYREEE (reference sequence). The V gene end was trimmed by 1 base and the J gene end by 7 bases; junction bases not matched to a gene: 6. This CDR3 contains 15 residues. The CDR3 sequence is CASSLSSGGEGTQYF. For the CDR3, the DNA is TGTGCCAGCAGCTTGAGTAGCGGGGGGGAAGGGACCCAGTACTTC.

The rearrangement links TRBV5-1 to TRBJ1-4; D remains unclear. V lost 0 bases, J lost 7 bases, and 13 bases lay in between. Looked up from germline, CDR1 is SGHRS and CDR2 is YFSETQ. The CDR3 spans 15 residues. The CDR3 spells CASSLVVGSAEKLFF. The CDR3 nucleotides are TGCGCCAGCAGCTTGGTTGTAGGGAGTGCTGAAAAACTGTTTTTT. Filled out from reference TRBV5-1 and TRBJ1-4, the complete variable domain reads KAGVTQTPRYLIKTRGQQVTLSCSPISGHRSVSWYQQTPGQGLQFLFEYFSETQRNKGNFPGRFSGRQFSNSRSEMNVSTLELGDSALYLCASSLVVGSAEKLFFGSGTQLSVL.

The CDR3 sequence: CASSSGQGGGANVLTF. CDR3 nucleotide sequence: TGCGCCAGCAGCTCGGGTCAGGGCGGTGGGGCCAACGTCCTGACTTTC. The rearrangement uses TRBV5-1 and TRBJ2-6, with TRBD1 as a possible D gene (5 bases). The V and J ends lost 3 bases and 3 bases respectively, with 13 bases between them. CDR3 length equals 16 residues. The germline CDR1 and CDR2 sequences are SGHRS and YFSETQ.

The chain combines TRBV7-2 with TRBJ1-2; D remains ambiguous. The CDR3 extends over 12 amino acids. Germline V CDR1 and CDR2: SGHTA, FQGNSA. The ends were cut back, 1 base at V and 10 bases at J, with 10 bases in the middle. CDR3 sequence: CASSLGGNDYTF. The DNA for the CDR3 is TGTGCCAGCAGCTTAGGAGGGAATGACTACACCTTC.

CDR3 DNA sequence: TGCGCCAGCAGCCCCCTAGCGGGGGCCCAAGAGACCCAGTACTTC. Its translation is CASSPLAGAQETQYF. V gene TRBV5-1 combines with J gene TRBJ2-5; TRBD2 matches 10 bases. Trimming at V came to 4 bases and at J to 1 base, leaving 4 bases not matched to a gene. CDR3 length: 15 residues. CDR1 is SGHRS, CDR2 YFSETQ, per germline.

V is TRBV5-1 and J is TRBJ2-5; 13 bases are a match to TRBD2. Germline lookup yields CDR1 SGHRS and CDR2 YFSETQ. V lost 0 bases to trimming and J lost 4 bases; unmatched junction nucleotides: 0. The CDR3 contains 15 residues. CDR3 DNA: TGCGCCAGCAGCTTGGGGACTAGCGGGGGAGAGACCCAGTACTTC. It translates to CASSLGTSGGETQYF.

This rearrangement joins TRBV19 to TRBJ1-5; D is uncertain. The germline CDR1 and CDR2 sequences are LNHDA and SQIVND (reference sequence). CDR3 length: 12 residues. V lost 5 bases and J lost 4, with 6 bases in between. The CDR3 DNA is TGTGCCAGTAGTGACACGAATCAGCCCCAGCATTTT. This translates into CASSDTNQPQHF.

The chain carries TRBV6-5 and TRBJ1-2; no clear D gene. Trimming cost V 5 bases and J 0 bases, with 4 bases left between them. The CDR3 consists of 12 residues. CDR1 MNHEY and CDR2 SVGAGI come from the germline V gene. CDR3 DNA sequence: TGTGCCAGCAGTCGAGCTAACTATGGCTACACCTTC. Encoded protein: CASSRANYGYTF.

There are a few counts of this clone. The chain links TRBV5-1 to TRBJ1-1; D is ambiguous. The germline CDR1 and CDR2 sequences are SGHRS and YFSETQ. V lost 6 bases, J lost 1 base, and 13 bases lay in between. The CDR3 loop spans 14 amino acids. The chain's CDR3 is CASIMGERNTEAFF. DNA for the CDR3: TGCGCCAGCATAATGGGAGAGAGGAACACTGAAGCTTTCTTT.

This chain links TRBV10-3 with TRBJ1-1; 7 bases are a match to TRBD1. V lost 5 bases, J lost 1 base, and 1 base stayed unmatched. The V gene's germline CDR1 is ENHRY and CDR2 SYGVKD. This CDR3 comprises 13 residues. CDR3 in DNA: TGTGCCATCAGTACAGGGGAGAACACTGAAGCTTTCTTT. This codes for CAISTGENTEAFF.

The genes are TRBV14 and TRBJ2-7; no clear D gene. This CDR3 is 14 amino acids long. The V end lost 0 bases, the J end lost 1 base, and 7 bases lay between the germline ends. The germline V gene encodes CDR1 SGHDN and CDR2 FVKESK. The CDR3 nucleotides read TGTGCCAGCAGCCAAGATCCCCAATCCTACGAGCAGTACTTC. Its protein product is CASSQDPQSYEQYF.

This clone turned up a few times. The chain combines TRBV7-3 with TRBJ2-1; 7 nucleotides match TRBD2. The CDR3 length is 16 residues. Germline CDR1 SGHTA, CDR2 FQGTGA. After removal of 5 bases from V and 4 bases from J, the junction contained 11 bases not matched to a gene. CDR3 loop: CASSRAPSGEYNEQFF. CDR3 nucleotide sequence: TGTGCCAGCAGCCGAGCCCCCAGCGGGGAATACAATGAGCAGTTCTTC.